This T cell receptor (beta chain) came from a study of blood T cell repertoires in COVID-19. Background on the study: Donors in the United States, Italy and Spain gave samples during acute or convalescent COVID-19. In each case, the material was cDNA or gDNA derived from T cells, B-cell-depleted T cells, or PBMCs.

Original data processing: It was from reference gene primer amplification that nucleated cell counts were estimated. The protocol was immunoSEQ multiplex PCR, while the TCRdb copy is restricted to in-frame clones and leaves out a portion. V, J and clone size derive from that table, while D and trimming were established from the DNA sequence. The sample has more than 55,000 clones; approximately 80% are singletons. CDR3 length: 20 residues. V shed 5 bases, J shed 4 bases, and the junction held 18 bases outside the gene matches. Germline lookup yields CDR1 SGHRS and CDR2 YFSETQ. J is TRBJ2-1 and V is TRBV5-1; 13 bases agree with TRBD2. The receptor was derived from a woman aged 45 to 65 with active or convalescent COVID-19. Sample: peripheral blood. CDR3 nucleotides: TGCGCCAGCAGACCCCCACCGGGACTAGCGGGACCCAGGGTGTACAATGAGCAGTTCTTC. Translated: CASRPPPGLAGPRVYNEQFF.